The entry below describes one TCR beta chain. Its target antigen remains unknown. Base qualities are not recorded, but no much larger clone differs from it by a single base. Spanning cysteine to phenylalanine, the CDR3 consists of 14 amino acids. Of the read, only the CDR3 DNA is kept; its 42 bases are in frame from base 1. V is clipped by 7 bases and J by 8 bases, and the sequence between their germline boundaries is 16 bases long. The germline V gene specifies SGHDT as CDR1 and YYEEEE as CDR2. The sample comes from a study of cytomegalovirus exposure and HLA in healthy donors (dated by TCRdb to about 2017). At the level of the whole study: An earlier analysis of some 500 of the donors reported approximately 290 Gb of sequence data and 120 million or so unique TCR beta sequences from about 179 million T cells. In a later analysis, previously published TCR beta repertoires from 666 donors were re-analyzed and high-resolution HLA genotyping was added so that TCR occurrence patterns could be studied. Along with the roughly 700-subject first cohort, a separate validation cohort of 120 different subjects was used. Several DR-DQ haplotypes were handled as single units for association and clustering because linkage in the cohort was strong. To predict cytomegalovirus infection status, the study brought together high-throughput TCR immunosequencing, statistical association of individual TCRs with disease status, and machine learning. The study aimed to test whether signatures of past pathogen exposure could be identified by cataloging public T cell receptors. The genetic ancestry cluster associated with self-reported Caucasian donors included around four fifths of the roughly 400 genotyped donors. The later analysis used no new phenotypic data to find candidate immune exposures, relying instead on TCR beta sequences and their occurrence across donors. Among 398 genotyped donors of the cohort, an average of 235,054 unique TCR beta nucleotide sequences were sequenced per donor, approximately 20% of them non-productive. Every discovery cohort repertoire had been produced on one sequencing platform. An early release covering approximately 600 HLA-typed donors comprised about 300 gigabases of sequencing data and some 79 million unique TCR sequences. HLA typing covered class I and class II loci at four-digit resolution. In an earlier analysis of roughly 600 of the donors, high-throughput TCR beta sequencing was used to judge whether each TCR beta V gene segment behaved as functional or pseudogenic. The number of donors typed differed by locus, with roughly 629-640 for A, B, C, DRB1 and DQB1, roughly 550 for DQA1, over 600 for DPA1, and around 460 for DPB1. Donor age, sex, ethnicity and CMV serostatus were compiled together with the repertoire data. A later genetic analysis took genome-wide SNP genotypes for about 65% of the 666 donors and used that subset as a discovery cohort. The T cell repertoires of some 700 subjects were profiled by immunosequencing and related to cytomegalovirus serostatus. On the study overall, not on this receptor specifically: According to a later genetic analysis, donors in an Asian-associated ancestry cluster had fewer N-insertions in productive TCRs than the approximately 650-donor mean. In an earlier analysis of approximately 590 of the donors, most TCR beta V segments appeared in productive rearrangements about 87% or about 30% of the time, broadly matching IMGT annotations. A later genetic analysis associated a missense DCLRE1C variant with V-gene and J-gene trimming of TCR beta chains, and an independent cohort replicated the association. Assigning TCR associations to individual alleles was difficult when HLA alleles, especially DR and DQ, strongly co-occurred. Most TCR sequences were seen in very few donors, while some public TCRs were found in many individuals. A further reported finding was that TCR beta sequences accurately predicted the HLA-A and HLA-B alleles for most subjects in the first cohort. Some IMGT-functional V segments, including TRBV6-2 and TRBV6-3, could not be distinguished by the 87-base-pair reads and were therefore excluded. Linkage disequilibrium might explain the correlated functional status among segregating V segments, but an unknown experimental factor could not be excluded. The earlier analysis of 587 of the donors excluded approximately 17 rarely observed V segments, including chromosome 9 orphons, because counts were too low. According to a later analysis, most CMV-associated TCR beta chains appeared to be HLA-restricted, and the HLA associations seemed to be driven largely by CMV exposure. Specific HLA alleles were associated with around 18,000 TCR beta sequences at a false discovery rate of 0.05 in a later analysis. In vitro tests confirmed that a few of the cytomegalovirus-associated TCR beta chains recognize cytomegalovirus antigens. This cohort had only TCR beta chains sequenced, and the lack of alpha or paired-chain data limited which features could be detected. The study listed 150 to 200 TCR beta chains as associated with cytomegalovirus. Presence/absence analyses assumed roughly uniform sequencing depth across donors, an assumption that may not hold. According to the authors, the approach could potentially be generalized to other disease states and immunological phenotypes. A later analysis found that HLA-associated TCR beta chains were more clonally expanded and had lower generation probabilities than equally common non-associated chains. According to a later analysis, TCR association rates differed among HLA loci, with DRB1 alleles showing the most associated TCRs and HLA-C alleles showing the fewest. A group of highly shared sequence variants was considered likely to be a technical artifact of the sequencing pipeline. According to a later analysis, parvovirus B19, influenza, CMV and Epstein-Barr virus appeared linked to several top co-occurrence clusters. The classifier was reported to diagnose cytomegalovirus status with high specificity and sensitivity in both the original cohort and the validation cohort. The only immune exposure information available for the cohort was CMV serostatus. HLA typing was unavailable for some donors at each locus, so association tests used only the typed subset.

In total, approximately 700 healthy bone marrow donors made up the cohort. At the time of sampling, all cohort members were nominally healthy, though unrecorded immune exposures were likely present. The donor was CMV seronegative and was included in the group of around 320 seronegative cohort members. Each donor provided a peripheral blood sample, and peripheral blood mononuclear cells were used for TCR beta sequencing. Genomic DNA extraction from the blood cell samples was performed with the Qiagen DNeasy Blood Extraction Kit. The receptor library was made with the immunoSEQ multiplex PCR assay. A mixture of 60 forward primers for TCR Vbeta segments and 13 reverse primers for TCR Jbeta segments was used in the multiplex PCR. The CDR3 region of rearranged TCR beta genes was amplified from genomic DNA with a multiplex PCR assay. The amplified TCR beta libraries were sequenced on the Illumina HiSeq System as 87-base-pair reads. As for the authors' bioinformatics: In a later analysis, 70 million to 95 million unique TCR beta chains were counted across the approximately 640 repertoires, and roughly 10 million of these chains were shared by at least two donors. To remove PCR and sequencing errors, raw reads were error-corrected and collapsed into unique sequences using a nearest-neighbor algorithm that merged closely related sequences. V, D and J gene segments were assigned by aligning CDR3 sequences to IMGT reference sequences. For a sequence to be retained, a match of at least six nucleotides was required to both a V gene segment and a J gene segment. Rearrangements were called productive when the CDR3 lacked stop codons and stayed in frame with V and J; all others were non-productive. Following IMGT convention, CDR3 was defined as the stretch from the second conserved V-encoded cysteine to the conserved J-encoded phenylalanine. Sequences without an unambiguous match to a single V gene segment were excluded from the earlier analysis of a few hundred of the donors. In an earlier analysis of around 590 of the donors, a V segment was called functional when productive rearrangements were above 56.7%, and segregating when the standard deviation between donors exceeded 5%. A statistical classification framework was built to diagnose cytomegalovirus status from the catalog of TCR beta chain sequences. In a later analysis, V and J genes were assigned by comparing TCR nucleotide sequences against IMGT/GENE-DB human TR gene sequences. Using the TCRdist pipeline, a later analysis assigned CDR3 sequences along with most-parsimonious VDJ recombination scenarios. A later analysis defined each TCR beta chain by its CDR3 amino acid sequence plus V-gene family, and excluded reads lacking a unique V-gene family. As a way to deal with suspected cross-contamination and a sequencing artifact, a later analysis dropped under 600 nucleotide sequences that were highly shared and had low generation probability. For each public chain, a later analysis derived a clonal expansion index from normalized ranks of inferred template counts within each repertoire. A later analysis computed generation probabilities with a VDJ recombination model fitted to out-of-frame rearrangements, and checked the results against IGoR. In a later analysis, TCR-TCR, TCR-HLA and TCR-CMV co-occurrence was scored with hypergeometric tests, and a repertoire-size bias correction was applied to TCR pairs. False discovery rates were estimated in a later analysis by permuting HLA or CMV assignments 20 times. In a later analysis, co-occurring TCRs were grouped with DBSCAN, and TCRdist sequence similarity was added when clustering was performed within HLA-allele-positive subsets. Co-occurrence clustering excluded repertoires with fewer than 30,000 or more than 120,000 public chains, plus five with anomalous nucleotide sharing. What TCRdb holds here is the immuneACCESS table cut down to in-frame rearrangements. Part of the clones is not present; checked against another copy, under half of the missing clones reflect an unresolved V gene, and the others are unexplained. The V and J calls and the clone size are those of that table, but D and trimming were determined from the DNA. This sample comprises around 92,000 clones, more than 70% of them detected only once. Approximately 2% of the sample is taken by the ten largest.

The clonotype was recovered from a man aged 18 to 30 in good health and CMV-seronegative. Rearrangement joined TRBV5-6 to TRBJ1-6, with an unclear D gene assignment. The sequenced material came from PBMCs. The CDR3 reads CASGEPSGDSPLHF. The sequence in DNA is TGTGCCAGCGGGGAGCCTTCTGGTGATTCACCCCTCCACTTT.